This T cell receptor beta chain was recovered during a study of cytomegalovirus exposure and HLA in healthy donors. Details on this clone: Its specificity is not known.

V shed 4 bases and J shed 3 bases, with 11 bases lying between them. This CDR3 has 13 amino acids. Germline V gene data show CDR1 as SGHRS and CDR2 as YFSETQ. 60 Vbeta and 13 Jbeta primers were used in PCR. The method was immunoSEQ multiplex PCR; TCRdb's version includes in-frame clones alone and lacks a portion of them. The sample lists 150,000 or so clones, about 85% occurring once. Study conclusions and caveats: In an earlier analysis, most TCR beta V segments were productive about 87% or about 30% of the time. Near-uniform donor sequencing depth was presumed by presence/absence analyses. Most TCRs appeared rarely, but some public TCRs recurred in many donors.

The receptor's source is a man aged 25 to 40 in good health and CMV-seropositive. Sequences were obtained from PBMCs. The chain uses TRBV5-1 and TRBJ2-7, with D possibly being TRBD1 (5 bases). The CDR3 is CASSPGPYYEQYF. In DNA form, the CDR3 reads TGCGCCAGCAGCCCAGGGCCTTACTACGAGCAGTACTTC.